A single sample is the source of the 31 T cell receptor delta chains below, sequenced in a study of γδ T cells in repeated Plasmodium falciparum infection. Bulk repertoires came from Vgamma9/Vdelta2+ or Vdelta2-negative gammadelta T cells flow-sorted from PBMC. TCRdb re-processed the multiplex PCR reads using CATT. Among tens of thousands of delta-chain clones, approximately 1% were seen once, and the ten largest hold over 8.5%. The sample taken for sequencing was gamma-delta T cells from blood. Every receptor here comes from a pool of human donors (malaria-infected and uninfected, not separated).

Comment on this clone: The likely explanation is a read error, given a far larger clone one base away. J is TRDJ1 and V is TRDV2; D may be TRDD3 (6 bases). The J gene, not given by TCRdb, was assigned here from a germline match of the nucleotide sequence. The CDR3 has 17 amino acids. Looked up from germline, CDR1 is GEAIGNYY and CDR2 is EKD. CDR3 sequence: CACDPLPQTGTTDKLIF. CDR3 sequence (DNA): TGCGCCTGTGACCCTTTGCCCCAGACTGGGACAACCGATAAACTCATCTTT.

This clone was seen only a few times. This DNA translates differently at residue 5 from the TCRdb protein, which is that of a much larger clone; a read error is likely, and the protein shown is the DNA's own translation. The genes are TRDV2 and TRDJ3; TRDD3 matches at 8 bases. The J gene comes from matching the DNA to germline here; TCRdb lacks it. The CDR3 is made up of 19 amino acids. From germline, CDR1 is GEAIGNYY and CDR2 EKD. The J segment lost 0 bases and the V segment lost 2 bases, leaving 8 bases of the junction unmatched. CDR3 residues: CACDSTGGPSSWDTRQMFF. DNA of the CDR3: TGTGCCTGTGACAGTACTGGGGGGCCGAGCTCCTGGGACACCCGACAGATGTTTTTC.

This clone was counted a few times. Given a far larger clone just one base away, this is likely a sequencing read error. This sample includes further DNA sequences coding for the same CDR3. The chain joins TRDV1 to TRDJ1; 7 bases are a match to TRDD3. TCRdb supplies no J gene; here it was assigned by aligning the nucleotide sequence to germline. V dropped 2 bases and J dropped 1; count of bases not matched to a gene: 25. The length of the CDR3 is 22 residues. In germline, CDR1 is TSWWSYY, CDR2 QGS. The CDR3: CALGEVVTSWGYWESVTDKLIF. The CDR3 coding sequence is TGTGCTCTTGGGGAAGTGGTGACATCCTGGGGATATTGGGAAAGCGTCACCGATAAACTCATCTTT.

As to this clone: The translation of this DNA and the TCRdb protein of a much larger clone differ at residue 26, probably owing to a read error; the protein shown here is translated from the DNA. The chain recombines TRDV1 with TRDJ3; perhaps TRDD3 as D (6 bases). In germline, CDR1 is TSWWSYY, CDR2 QGS. The length of the CDR3 is 28 residues. The CDR3 loop reads CALGELVGPLQSYWDRPKSSWDTRQVFF. As DNA, the CDR3 is TGTGCTCTTGGGGAACTAGTGGGACCTCTACAATCGTACTGGGATAGGCCGAAGAGCTCCTGGGACACCCGACAGGTGTTTTTC.

This clone was detected a few times. The protein TCRdb gives is from a much larger clone and does not agree with this DNA's translation at residue 7, likely a read error; the protein shown here comes from the DNA. The chain employs TRDV2 and TRDJ1; TRDD3 agrees at 7 bases. The J gene was not available in TCRdb and was assigned here by matching the DNA to germline segments. After removal of 1 base from V and 0 bases from J, the junction contained 16 bases not matched to a gene. CDR3 size: 19 residues. Germline CDR1 and CDR2: GEAIGNYY and EKD. CDR3 in DNA: TGTGCCTGTGACACGGTTGATGGATACGACAACGACTACACCGATAAACTCATCTTT. It codes for CACDTVDGYDNDYTDKLIF.

With respect to this clone: Translating this DNA gives a protein that differs at residue 6 from the TCRdb one, which belongs to a much larger clone; a read error is likely, and the protein shown is this translation. The V call is TRDV2, the J call TRDJ1, with 11 bases identical to TRDD3. Germline CDR1 and CDR2: GEAIGNYY and EKD. The CDR3 covers 19 residues. The V and J ends lost 3 bases and 1 base, in that order; junction bases with no gene match: 15. In DNA, the CDR3 is TGTGCCTGTGACTACTTTACCCTGGGGGATACCTACGGCACCGATAAACTCATCTTT. The encoded protein is CACDYFTLGDTYGTDKLIF.

With respect to this clone: This DNA's translation and the protein TCRdb lists, from a much larger clone, do not match at residue 5, likely due to a read error; the protein shown is translated from the DNA. The chain links TRAV36/DV7 to TRDJ1, with 11 bases identical to TRDD3. CDR1 and CDR2 from the germline V gene are VTNFRS and LTSSGIE (reference sequence). Trimming cost V 4 bases and J 0 bases; bases outside gene matches: 8. The CDR3 has 16 residues. The CDR3 nucleotides read TGTGCTGTGTCCAGTACTGGGGGATATTACACCGATAAACTCATCTTT. This sequence encodes CAVSSTGGYYTDKLIF.

On this clone itself: TCRdb pairs this DNA with a much larger clone's protein that differs at residue 11, likely a read error; the protein shown was translated from the DNA. The V and J genes are TRDV1 and TRDJ1, with 7 bases lining up with TRDD3. TCRdb lists no J gene, so it was determined here by aligning the DNA to germline. The CDR3 spans 19 residues. J lost 0 bases, V lost 1 base, and 14 bases had no gene match. Germline CDR1 reads TSWWSYY; CDR2 reads QGS. The CDR3 DNA follows: TGTGCTCTTGGGGAACGTAAGGGCTGGGGGTCACCGTACACCGATAAACTCATCTTT. Its protein product is CALGERKGWGSPYTDKLIF.

As concerns this clone: This DNA's translation and the protein TCRdb lists, from a much larger clone, do not match at residue 17, likely due to a read error; the protein shown is translated from the DNA. CDR3 region: CALGDSYREHHSGGRDVPYTDKLIF. CDR3 nucleotide sequence: TGTGCTCTTGGGGATTCTTACAGGGAGCACCACTCTGGGGGCCGCGACGTCCCGTACACCGATAAACTCATCTTT. The J gene is TRDJ1, the V gene TRDV1; 7 bases are shared with TRDD3. There are 25 residues in the CDR3. V gave up 3 bases and J gave up 0 bases; unmatched junction bases: 34. Germline CDR1 is TSWWSYY and CDR2 is QGS.

For this clone: The translation of this DNA and the TCRdb protein of a much larger clone differ at residue 14, probably owing to a read error; the protein shown here is translated from the DNA. The chain recombines TRDV2 with TRDJ1, with 8 bases matching TRDD3. TCRdb does not report a J gene; here it was assigned by matching the DNA to germline references. V lost 0 bases to trimming and J lost 1 base; unmatched junction nucleotides: 18. In germline, CDR1 is GEAIGNYY, CDR2 EKD. The CDR3 loop spans 20 amino acids. The chain's CDR3 is CACDTGVAGYGIGLTDKLIF. CDR3 sequence (DNA): TGTGCCTGTGACACCGGAGTGGCGGGATACGGAATTGGCCTCACCGATAAACTCATCTTT.

This clone was picked up a small number of times. The protein TCRdb lists belongs to a much larger clone and differs from this DNA's translation at residue 5, which points to a read error; the protein shown is made from the DNA. The rearrangement uses TRDV1 and TRDJ1; D not resolved. No J segment appears in TCRdb, so it was assigned here by matching the sequence to germline. CDR1 is TSWWSYY, CDR2 QGS, per germline. This CDR3 spans 15 amino acids. Trimming shortened V by 4 bases and J by 0 bases, and 12 bases separated the two germline ends. CDR3 nucleotide sequence: TGTGCTCTTGGGGGACCCAACGGGGACACCGATAAACTCATCTTT. Its protein is CALGGPNGDTDKLIF.

As concerns this clone: The translation of this DNA and the TCRdb protein of a much larger clone differ at residue 8, probably owing to a read error; the protein shown here is translated from the DNA. The rearrangement links TRDV2 to TRDJ1, with D perhaps matching TRDD2 (5 bases). TCRdb is silent on the J gene; assignment here came from matching the DNA to germline. The germline V and J ends were trimmed by 0 bases and 2 bases, with 24 bases remaining between them. The CDR3 runs to 19 residues. Germline CDR1 GEAIGNYY, CDR2 EKD. The CDR3 spells CACDTRPVKNSLPTDKLIF. The CDR3 bases are TGTGCCTGTGACACCCGGCCTGTTAAAAACTCACTTCCAACCGATAAACTCATCTTT.

This clone was observed a handful of times. TCRdb shows a much larger clone's protein in place of this DNA's translation, and the two differ at residue 20, likely through a read error; the protein shown is translated from the DNA. The J gene is TRDJ1, the V gene TRDV1, with no clear D. The V gene's germline CDR1 is TSWWSYY and CDR2 QGS. CDR3 size: 21 residues. The CDR3 sequence: CALGEFGSPLGTELYTDKLTF. As DNA, the CDR3 is TGTGCTCTTGGGGAATTTGGGTCTCCGTTGGGTACTGAGTTATACACCGATAAACTCACCTTT.

This clone was picked up a small number of times. TCRdb's protein, taken from a much larger clone, differs from this DNA's translation at residue 14, likely owing to a read error; the protein displayed comes from the DNA. The chain links TRDV1 to TRDJ1; 10 positions match TRDD3. In the absence of a J gene in TCRdb, the DNA was matched to germline to assign it here. The germline CDR1 and CDR2 sequences are TSWWSYY and QGS. CDR3 length: 19 residues. The junction had 21 bases not matched to a gene; V was cut back by 6 bases and J by 5 bases. CDR3 coding DNA: TGTGCTCTTGGTCACAGCTTCCTACTTTTACTGGGGGATGAAGATAAACTCATCTTT. Protein: CALGHSFLLLLGDEDKLIF.

Comments on this clone: The protein TCRdb lists belongs to a much larger clone and differs from this DNA's translation at residue 13, which points to a read error; the protein shown is made from the DNA. The V gene corresponds to TRDV2; no J gene was called; the D call in the table, TRDD3, was not verified against the DNA. The CDR3 has 15 amino acids. The germline V gene encodes CDR1 GEAIGNYY and CDR2 EKD. Here the CDR3 DNA reads TGTGCCTGTGACACCGTCGGGGCGTACACCGATAAACCCATCTTT. Translating it yields CACDTVGAYTDKPIF.

This clone was counted a few times. For this DNA, TCRdb reports the protein of a much larger clone, which diverges at residue 9, most likely from a read error; the protein presented here is translated directly from the DNA. The rearrangement uses TRDV2 and TRDJ1; D ambiguous. Because TCRdb records no J gene, it was assigned here through a match of the DNA to germline. The CDR3 is 17 amino acids. Per the germline V gene, CDR1 is GEAIGNYY and CDR2 is EKD. The V and J ends lost 5 bases and 2 bases respectively, with 23 bases between them. The CDR3 protein is CACGPSGTCSRTDKLIF. CDR3 sequence (DNA): TGTGCCTGTGGCCCTAGTGGAACCTGCTCCCGGACCGATAAACTCATCTTT.

This clone occurred many times. TCRdb shows a much larger clone's protein in place of this DNA's translation, and the two differ at residue 16, likely through a read error; the protein shown is translated from the DNA. V and J are TRDV3 and TRDJ1; 9 bases agree with TRDD3. The CDR3 loop spans 17 amino acids. The germline gives CDR1 TVYSNPD, CDR2 GDNSRS (reference sequence). In DNA, the CDR3 is TGTGCCTTTATAAAACTCCCCTTACAAACCCTTACTGGGGGACTCACCTTT. Translation gives CAFIKLPLQTLTGGLTF.

Comments on this clone: TCRdb's protein, taken from a much larger clone, differs from this DNA's translation at residue 4, likely owing to a read error; the protein displayed comes from the DNA. The chain has TRDV2 and TRDJ1; 9 bases match TRDD3. Because TCRdb records no J gene, it was assigned here through a match of the DNA to germline. CDR3 length equals 18 residues. CDR1 is GEAIGNYY, CDR2 EKD, per germline. CDR3 bases: TGTGCCTGTGTCACCCGGGGGATACCCACCTACCACACCGATAAACTCATCTTT. This sequence encodes CACVTRGIPTYHTDKLIF.

About this clone itself: It differs at one base from a far larger clone, so likely a read error. Other DNA sequences of this sample code for an identical CDR3. This chain links TRDV1 with TRDJ1, with TRDD3 matching over 12 bases. Here the J gene came from matching the DNA to germline, since TCRdb omits it. CDR3 length: 22 residues. CDR1 is TSWWSYY and CDR2 is QGS in the germline V gene. V shed 5 bases, J shed 2 bases, and the junction held 24 bases outside the gene matches. In DNA, the CDR3 is TGTGCTCTTGGGACGTCAGCCTTCTCCGTACTGGGGGATACATCGGGTACCGATAAACTCATCTTT. Amino acids: CALGTSAFSVLGDTSGTDKLIF.

With respect to this clone: This DNA's translation differs at residue 9 from TCRdb's protein, which comes from a much larger clone; a read error is likely, and the protein shown is translated from the DNA. J is TRDJ1 and V is TRDV1, with D possibly matching TRDD3 (6 bases). The length of the CDR3 is 17 residues. Trimming left V 3 bases short and J 0 bases short, with 17 bases between. Germline V gives CDR1 TSWWSYY, CDR2 QGS. As DNA, the CDR3 is TGTGCTCTTGGGGAGGGCGCGGGGATGCCGGACACCGATAAACTCATCTTT. Translation gives CALGEGAGMPDTDKLIF.

This clone was found many times. The V gene is TRDV2, the J gene TRDJ3, with 10 bases matching TRDD3. TCRdb is silent on the J gene; assignment here came from matching the DNA to germline. CDR3 length: 18 amino acids. The germline gives CDR1 GEAIGNYY, CDR2 EKD. With 3 bases clipped from V and 0 bases from J, the junction kept 4 bases outside the gene matches. CDR3 residues: CACDSTGGFSWDTRQMFF. The CDR3 DNA reads as TGTGCCTGTGACTCGACTGGGGGATTCTCCTGGGACACCCGACAGATGTTTTTC.

Notes on this clone: This DNA's translation differs at residue 5 from TCRdb's protein, which comes from a much larger clone; a read error is likely, and the protein shown is translated from the DNA. V usage is TRDV3 and J usage is TRDJ1; the match to TRDD3 covers 12 bases. The J gene was missing in TCRdb and was found by matching the end of the DNA to germline. The CDR3 spans 16 residues. CDR1 is TVYSNPD and CDR2 is GDNSRS in the germline V gene (reference sequence). The junction had 12 bases not matched to a gene; V was cut back by 4 bases and J by 3 bases. The CDR3 reads CASGSYWGIQPDKLIF. CDR3 DNA sequence: TGTGCCTCGGGGTCATACTGGGGGATACAACCCGATAAACTCATCTTT.

On this clone itself: A far larger clone is only one base removed, so a read error is likely. V usage is TRDV1 and J usage is TRDJ1, with 11 nucleotides matching TRDD3. Here the J gene came from matching the DNA to germline, since TCRdb omits it. There are 19 residues in the CDR3. Germline CDR1 is TSWWSYY and CDR2 is QGS. The CDR3 coding sequence is TGTGCTCTTGGGGAATCCCCTGTACTGGGGGATAAATCCCCCGACAAACTCATCTTT. Its translation: CALGESPVLGDKSPDKLIF.

This clone turned up a few times. The TCRdb protein, from a much larger clone, departs from this DNA's translation at residue 12, likely by read error; the protein shown derives from the DNA. J is TRDJ1 and V is TRDV1; 8 bases match TRDD3. Germline matching of the DNA provided the J gene here, since TCRdb leaves it blank. The CDR3 covers 18 residues. CDR1 and CDR2 (germline): TSWWSYY, QGS. The ends lost 1 base at V and 0 bases at J; junction bases unmatched: 10. The CDR3 loop reads CALGERIAGDRHTDKLIF. In DNA form, the CDR3 reads TGTGCTCTTGGGGAACGTATTGCGGGGGATAGACACACCGATAAACTCATCTTT.

This clone came up many times. The CDR3 is CALGEEKNILIPKLGADKLIF. For the CDR3, the DNA is TGTGCTCTTGGGGAAGAAAAAAACATCCTGATTCCCAAGTTGGGCGCCGATAAACTCATCTTT. The chain is built from TRDV1 and TRDJ1; D is uncertain. The CDR3 has 21 residues. CDR1 and CDR2 (germline): TSWWSYY, QGS. The V and J ends lost 2 bases and 3 bases respectively, with 31 bases between them.

As for this clone: The translation of this DNA and the TCRdb protein of a much larger clone differ at residue 19, probably owing to a read error; the protein shown here is translated from the DNA. The J gene went uncalled, whereas the V gene is TRDV2; TRDD3 was called by the table and not checked on the DNA. The CDR3 is made up of 20 amino acids. Germline V gene lookup returns CDR1 GEAIGNYY and CDR2 EKD. CDR3 region: CACDTPWAGDTTSIPDKLTF. In DNA, the CDR3 is TGTGCCTGTGACACTCCCTGGGCTGGGGACACGACTAGCATCCCCGATAAACTCACCTTT.

This clone was seen a few times. TCRdb's protein for this DNA is that of a much larger clone and differs from the translation at residue 5, likely a read error; the protein shown is the DNA translation. This CDR3 is also generated by other DNA sequences in the sample. The chain couples TRDV2 to TRDJ1, with TRDD3 matching 9 bases. Matching the DNA to germline supplied the J gene, which TCRdb does not give. J gave up 3 bases and V 2 bases, and 9 bases lay outside the gene matches. The CDR3 spans 16 residues. The germline CDR1 and CDR2 sequences are GEAIGNYY and EKD. This CDR3 is CACDSNLGDTADKLIF. The CDR3 nucleotides are TGTGCCTGTGACAGCAACCTAGGGGATACGGCCGATAAACTCATCTTT.

In regard to this clone: This is likely an artifact of a read error, given a far larger clone one base away. The sample holds other DNA sequences that translate to the same CDR3. The CDR3 protein is CALGEAFPAVRTTDKLIF. CDR3 DNA: TGCGCTCTTGGGGAAGCCTTCCCAGCAGTACGAACCACCGATAAACTCATCTTT. This chain joins TRDV1 and TRDJ1, with a weak D call TRDD2 (6 bases). The CDR3 runs 18 residues. Germline CDR1 is TSWWSYY and CDR2 is QGS.

This clone occurred a few times. For this DNA, TCRdb reports the protein of a much larger clone, which diverges at residue 3, most likely from a read error; the protein presented here is translated directly from the DNA. The chain has TRDV2 and TRDJ1; D perhaps matches TRDD3 (5 bases). Here the J gene was assigned by germline matching of the DNA, as TCRdb has none. Germline CDR1 and CDR2: GEAIGNYY and EKD. The CDR3 is 21 residues long. The CDR3 protein is CARDPPSSRGPLRRATDKLIF. CDR3 nucleotide sequence: TGTGCCCGTGACCCCCCCTCCTCCAGGGGGCCTTTGCGACGGGCGACCGATAAACTCATCTTT.

To note about this clone: The protein TCRdb gives is from a much larger clone and does not agree with this DNA's translation at residue 5, likely a read error; the protein shown here comes from the DNA. This chain connects TRDV1 to TRDJ1; tentatively, D is TRDD2 (5 bases). CDR1 is TSWWSYY and CDR2 is QGS in the germline V gene. The CDR3 runs to 18 residues. Trimming left V 5 bases short and J 2 bases short, with 24 bases between. CDR3 amino acids: CALGHFPPFPGRTDKLIF. In nucleotides, the CDR3 is TGTGCTCTTGGGCACTTTCCACCGTTTCCTGGTCGAACCGATAAACTCATCTTT.

This clone was observed a handful of times. This DNA translates differently at residue 8 from the TCRdb protein, which is that of a much larger clone; a read error is likely, and the protein shown is the DNA's own translation. The chain recombines TRDV2 with TRDJ2; D is perhaps TRDD3 (6 bases). V lost 0 bases and J lost 0, with 16 bases in between. The germline gives CDR1 GEAIGNYY, CDR2 EKD. This CDR3 comprises 18 residues. The CDR3 DNA follows: TGTGCCTGTGACACCGTGGGGGGTGCCTTAGCTTTGACAGCACAACTCTTCTTT. Its translation is CACDTVGGALALTAQLFF.